Listed below are T cell receptor beta chains from one sample, sequenced in a study of blood T cell repertoires in COVID-19. The assay was immunoSEQ multiplex PCR, and TCRdb's table has in-frame clones only and misses some. The sample has 80,000 to 100,000 clones, 65% to 90% seen once. What was sequenced was peripheral blood. These receptors all come from a man between 65 and 85 years old with active or convalescent COVID-19. The CDR3 runs from the conserved cysteine through the conserved F or W. A D gene is named only where the DNA matches it firmly. Expanded clones are given a class, and other clones once, few, many or no size at all.

J,D,size,V,DNA,CDR3
TRBJ1-1,-,-,TRBV7-9,TGTGCCAGCAGCCTCTCTGCATGGGCGAACACTGAAGCTTTCTTT,CASSLSAWANTEAFF
TRBJ2-3,-,once,TRBV6-6,TGTGCCAGCAGTTCCCTTCAGCGGCTCACAGATACGCAGTATTTT,CASSSLQRLTDTQYF
TRBJ2-2,-,-,TRBV12-5,TGTGCTAGTGGCAGGGGGGAGGTTGGGGAGCTGTTTTTT,CASGRGEVGELFF
TRBJ1-2,-,-,TRBV3-1/TRBV3-2,TGTGCCAGCAGCCTCTTGGCGGGAGACGGCTACACCTTC,CASSLLAGDGYTF
TRBJ1-2,-,-,TRBV11-2,TGTGCCAGCAGCTTAGGGACCGCAGGGGGCTACACCTTC,CASSLGTAGGYTF
TRBJ2-5,TRBD1,-,TRBV6-5,TGTGCCAGCAGAACCGGGACAGGGATTGGAGAGACCCAGTACTTC,CASRTGTGIGETQYF
TRBJ2-5,-,-,TRBV7-9,TGTGCCAGCAGCTTCCACAACCAAGAGACCCAGTACTTC,CASSFHNQETQYF
TRBJ2-7,-,once,TRBV19,TGTGCCAGTAGTATATCAATCCATCGGGGCGAGCAGTACTTC,CASSISIHRGEQYF
TRBJ2-7,-,-,TRBV6-6,TGTGCCAGCAGTTACGGCGTAGACTTGTACGAGCAGTACTTC,CASSYGVDLYEQYF
TRBJ1-6,-,-,TRBV5-4,TGTGCCAGCAGCTTGGGACCGAAAGCTAGCTCCTATAATTCACCCCTCCACTTT,CASSLGPKASSYNSPLHF
TRBJ2-1,TRBD1,-,TRBV7-2,TGTGCCAGCAGCTTAGCTAGGGGGCTTCTTGATGACAATGAGCAGTTCTTC,CASSLARGLLDDNEQFF
TRBJ1-6,-,-,TRBV7-3,TGTGCCACCATTGGGGGGGCGAGCTCCTATAATTCACCCCTCCACTTT,CATIGGASSYNSPLHF
TRBJ2-7,TRBD2,-,TRBV6-6,TGTGCCAGCAGTCCGGCGTCAGCGGGGGCGAAGTCGGGTGAGCAGTACTTC,CASSPASAGAKSGEQYF
TRBJ2-1,TRBD2,-,TRBV15,TGTGCCACCAGCAGAGAGGGGCGGGGGGCCTACAATGAGCAGTTCTTC,CATSREGRGAYNEQFF
TRBJ1-1,TRBD1,-,TRBV11-2,TGTGCCAGCAGCTCAGCAACCTCCGGGACAGGGGGCTGGACTGAAGCTTTCTTT,CASSSATSGTGGWTEAFF
TRBJ2-1,TRBD2,-,TRBV3-1/TRBV3-2,TGTGCCAGCAGCCAGCGGGGGGGGCATGAGCAGTTCTTC,CASSQRGGHEQFF
TRBJ1-2,TRBD1,-,TRBV6-5,TGTGCCAGCAGTAGGACAGGGGGCGCGAGGGGCTACACCTTC,CASSRTGGARGYTF
TRBJ1-2,-,-,TRBV7-8,TGTGCCAGCAGCTCCCGACACAGGAACTATGGCTACACCTTC,CASSSRHRNYGYTF
TRBJ2-5,-,-,TRBV7-2,TGTGCCAGCAGCTTTAATCAGGGGCGTGAGACCCAGTACTTC,CASSFNQGRETQYF
TRBJ1-1,-,-,TRBV6-5,TGTGCCAGCAGCCCACTGGGGCGAGCTTTCTTT,CASSPLGRAFF
TRBJ2-2,-,-,TRBV10-2,TGCGCCAGCAGTACCGGGGTGGACACCGGGGAGCTGTTTTTT,CASSTGVDTGELFF
TRBJ2-4,TRBD1,once,TRBV29-1,TGCAGCGCATCCGGCACAGGGGGCGAGGACATTCAGTACTTC,CSASGTGGEDIQYF
TRBJ1-1,TRBD1,-,TRBV11-2,TGTGCCAGCAGCTTAGCGCAGGGGGCTTGGGCTGAAGCTTTCTTT,CASSLAQGAWAEAFF
TRBJ2-7,-,-,TRBV21-1,TGTGCCAGCAGCCTCCAAGAGAGCTCCTACGAGCAGTACTTC,CASSLQESSYEQYF
TRBJ1-5,-,-,TRBV2,TGTGCCAGCAGCGGGGTTAGCAATCAGCCCCAGCATTTT,CASSGVSNQPQHF
TRBJ1-6,-,few,TRBV6-5,TGTGCCAGCAGACCCGGACTCCTCTATAATTCACCCCTCCACTTT,CASRPGLLYNSPLHF
TRBJ1-2,-,-,TRBV7-2,TGTGCCAGCAGCTTAGCGATCGGCGGATCTGGCTACACCTTC,CASSLAIGGSGYTF
TRBJ2-7,TRBD1,-,TRBV12-3/TRBV12-4,TGTGCCAGCAGCTCCGACAGGGGGTACGAGCAGTACTTC,CASSSDRGYEQYF
TRBJ1-1,TRBD1,-,TRBV18,TGTGCCAGCGCGGTGTCCGGGACAGGGATCACTGAAGCTTTCTTT,CASAVSGTGITEAFF
TRBJ2-1,-,once,TRBV6-2/TRBV6-3,TGTGCCAGCAGTTACGACGGGGTGGTCAATGAGCAGTTCTTC,CASSYDGVVNEQFF
TRBJ2-3,TRBD1,few,TRBV11-2,TGTGCCAGCAGCCTCGACAGGGAAGATACGCAGTATTTT,CASSLDREDTQYF
TRBJ2-1,TRBD2,-,TRBV6-1,TGTGCCAGCAGGGAATATCGGACTAGCGGGGGGGCGGCGCAGTTCTTC,CASREYRTSGGAAQFF
TRBJ1-1,TRBD1,-,TRBV19,TGTGCCAGTAGTCCAGGTGCAGGGGGCTTTATTACTGAAGCTTTCTTT,CASSPGAGGFITEAFF
TRBJ1-5,-,-,TRBV5-6,TGTGCCAGCTCACGGGGGGGAAATCAGCCCCAGCATTTT,CASSRGGNQPQHF
TRBJ2-5,-,-,TRBV30,TGTGCCTGGAGCGCCGGGGGAGAGACCCAGTACTTC,CAWSAGGETQYF
TRBJ2-5,TRBD2,-,TRBV6-5,TGTGCCAGCAGTCTTTTAGCGGGGGGTGGGGAGACCCAGTACTTC,CASSLLAGGGETQYF
TRBJ2-3,TRBD2,-,TRBV9,TGTGCCAGCTCGATTAGCGGGGGCCTCACAGATACGCAGTATTTT,CASSISGGLTDTQYF
TRBJ2-5,TRBD2,-,TRBV10-3,TGTGCCATCCGGACTAGCGGGGGGGCAGAGACCCAGTACTTC,CAIRTSGGAETQYF
TRBJ2-3,-,-,TRBV11-1,TGTGCCAGCAGATCAGGGTCTGGGTGGGATACGCAGTATTTT,CASRSGSGWDTQYF
TRBJ2-2,TRBD2,-,TRBV2,TGTGCCAGCAGGAGGACTAGCGGGAACACCGGGGAGCTGTTTTTT,CASRRTSGNTGELFF
TRBJ2-5,-,-,TRBV5-1,TGCGCCAGCAGCGAGCGGGTTGATTCGGAGACCCAGTACTTC,CASSERVDSETQYF
TRBJ2-1,TRBD2,-,TRBV19,TGTGCCACTATAGCGGGGGGGCGCTACAATGAGCAGTTCTTC,CATIAGGRYNEQFF
TRBJ2-7,TRBD2,-,TRBV30,TGTGCCTGGAGTCGGGGACTAGCGGGGGGTTACGAGCAGTACTTC,CAWSRGLAGGYEQYF
TRBJ2-6,-,-,TRBV7-2,TGTGCCAGCAGCTTAGGATCGAGCTCTGGGGCCAACGTCCTGACTTTC,CASSLGSSSGANVLTF
TRBJ1-2,TRBD1,once,TRBV7-9,TGTGCCAGCAGAGAACGGGACAGCCTCTATGGCTACACCTTC,CASRERDSLYGYTF
TRBJ1-1,-,-,TRBV6-5,TGTGCCAGCGGTAAGGGGATGAACACTGAAGCTTTCTTT,CASGKGMNTEAFF
TRBJ2-7,TRBD1,-,TRBV5-6,TGTGCCAGCAGCGCCCGGGACAGGGCCCTCTACGAGCAGTACTTC,CASSARDRALYEQYF
TRBJ1-1,-,-,TRBV5-1,TGCGCCAGCAGCTTGATCAGCAGGGGCACTGAAGCTTTCTTT,CASSLISRGTEAFF
TRBJ1-2,-,-,TRBV24-1,TGTGCCACCAGTATTGGACACAACTATGGCTACACCTTC,CATSIGHNYGYTF
TRBJ1-1,-,few,TRBV4-2,TGTGCCAGCAGCCAAGATTGGGGCAAAAACACTGAAGCTTTCTTT,CASSQDWGKNTEAFF
TRBJ2-5,-,-,TRBV7-9,TGTGCCAGCAGCTTAGACAGGATGGAGACCCAGTACTTC,CASSLDRMETQYF
TRBJ1-2,TRBD1,-,TRBV2,TGTGCCAGCAGGGGGGACAGCCCCGGCGGCTACACCTTC,CASRGDSPGGYTF
TRBJ1-4,-,-,TRBV4-2,TGTGCCAGCAGCCCCCTTCGTCTACAGACTAATGAAAAACTGTTTTTT,CASSPLRLQTNEKLFF
TRBJ1-5,TRBD1,once,TRBV27,TGTGCCAGCAGTTTGACAGGGGTAGGAAATCAGCCCCAGCATTTT,CASSLTGVGNQPQHF
TRBJ2-7,TRBD1,-,TRBV10-2,TGCGCCAGCAGTGGGGACAGGGTTGGTTTCGACGGGACCAACTCCTACGAGCAGTACTTC,CASSGDRVGFDGTNSYEQYF